A single T cell receptor (beta chain) is shown here with its context. The data derive from a study of blood T cell repertoires in COVID-19. TCRdb's table, derived via immunoSEQ multiplex PCR, lists solely in-frame clones and lacks some. This table holds roughly 180,000 clones, about 85% found once. Trimming took 2 bases from V and 4 from J; bases not matched to a gene: 5. The length of the CDR3 is 15 residues. Germline lookup yields CDR1 MNHEY and CDR2 SVGEGT. Sequenced input: peripheral blood. This TCR was recovered from a man in his sixties who had recovered from COVID-19. The rearrangement uses TRBV6-2 or TRBV6-3 and TRBJ2-7, with 10 bases matching TRBD1. CDR3 sequence reads: CASSYQGQGLYEQYF. CDR3 bases: TGTGCCAGCAGTTACCAGGGACAGGGGTTGTACGAGCAGTACTTC.